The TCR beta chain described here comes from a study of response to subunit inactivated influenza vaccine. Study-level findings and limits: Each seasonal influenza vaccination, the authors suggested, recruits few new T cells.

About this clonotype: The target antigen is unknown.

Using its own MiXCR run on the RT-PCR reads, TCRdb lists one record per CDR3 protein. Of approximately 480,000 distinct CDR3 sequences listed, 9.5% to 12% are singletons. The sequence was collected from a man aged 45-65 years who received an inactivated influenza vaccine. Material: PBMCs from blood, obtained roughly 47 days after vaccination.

This chain's CDR3 is CASSLGGGKQETQYF. CDR3 coding DNA: TGTGCCAGCAGCTTAGGGGGGGGGAAACAAGAGACCCAGTACTTC. The rearrangement uses TRBV7-2 and TRBJ2-5; 7 bases align to TRBD2. Germline trimming cut 1 base from V and 2 bases from J; bases unmatched to any gene: 4. The germline CDR1 and CDR2 sequences are SGHTA and FQGNSA. CDR3 size: 15 residues.